Only a few counts were recorded for the clone carrying this T cell receptor beta chain. Its cognate antigen is unknown. Profiled with immunoSEQ multiplex PCR; TCRdb holds only in-frame clones, not every one. The sample lists 17,000 or so clones; 60% to 75% were seen once. This sample was included in a study of T cell clonotyping in hematopoietic cell transplantation. CDR3 length equals 13 residues. Per the germline V gene, CDR1 is SGHTA and CDR2 is FQGNSA. Deletions cut 0 bases from V and 7 bases from J, with 9 bases between. Study-level results: At the given depth, recipient repertoires were over 97% de novo clonotypes. CD4 and CD8 repertoire contributions could not be separated without sorting. Pathologically expanded recipient clonotypes increased progressively from day 30 to day 180 as diversity fell.

The sequence derives from a woman in her sixties in good health. Some clones in this sample may be carry-over from other donors' samples. Sequences were obtained from peripheral blood mononuclear cells. The chain is built from TRBV7-2 and TRBJ1-2; D perhaps matches TRBD1 (6 bases). This CDR3 is CASSLAVGGGYTF. The CDR3 DNA reads as TGTGCCAGCAGCTTAGCAGTAGGGGGTGGCTACACCTTC.